The present entry profiles one T cell receptor beta chain with its context. Sequenced by immunoSEQ multiplex PCR; TCRdb stores in-frame clones only, minus some. The data contain about 540,000 clones, 78% of them seen just once; the ten biggest clones take up roughly 0.013%. This entry comes from a study of shared T cell receptors in the human thymus. Germline V CDR1 and CDR2: LGHNT, FRNRAP. V shed 5 bases, J shed 7 bases, and the junction held 7 bases outside the gene matches. CDR3 length: 13 amino acids. The same data also went into a second study, on human thymus T cells. That report adds: Those donating were healthy Finnish infants in corrective surgery for congenital heart defects. During corrective heart surgery, resections were taken, and the thymus tissue came from them. Gene usage (both V and J) appeared biased in thymic and blood repertoires.

The J gene is TRBJ1-2, the V gene TRBV12-5; 7 bases line up with TRBD1. The sample was thymocytes. This clonotype was sampled from a boy in the first two years of life with a congenital heart defect. The CDR3 region is CASGPTGTVGYTF. In nucleotides, the CDR3 is TGTGCTAGTGGTCCGACAGGGACGGTTGGCTACACCTTC.